The source of this T cell receptor beta chain is a study of blood T cells in healthy people across ages. This clonotype has only a few counts. Its target is not known. Combining a sample-barcoded 5' primer with a J-beta primer mix, a second PCR ran for roughly 6 to 11 cycles. A template-switch adaptor that had 12 random nucleotides put a tag on each cDNA molecule. TCRdb reprocessed the 5' RACE reads via MiXCR and lists one record per CDR3 protein. The table shows about 590,000 distinct CDR3 sequences, with approximately 30% occurring only once. Germline V gene lookup returns CDR1 MNHEY and CDR2 SVGAGI. The trim removed 6 bases at V and 3 bases at J, leaving 5 bases unmatched. CDR3 length: 15 residues. Sample donors were healthy Caucasian individuals that came from Russia, aged about 6 to 95. Samples each yielded at least 6 micrograms of total RNA. Study-level points and caveats: Compared with aged donors, long-lived donors showed fewer expanded clones, suggesting selection.

The sequencing sample was made of blood. The source is a woman older than 75 in good health. The chain recombines TRBV6-5 with TRBJ1-5; 10 nucleotides match TRBD1. The CDR3 sequence: CASRPGTGANQPQHF. DNA for the CDR3: TGTGCCAGCAGGCCCGGGACAGGGGCCAATCAGCCCCAGCATTTT.